Listed below are T cell receptor beta chains from one sample, sequenced in a study of OX40 agonist ivuxolimab in advanced cancers. Assay: immunoSEQ multiplex PCR; the TCRdb copy retains only in-frame clones and omits some. The table records roughly 67,000 clones, roughly 90% of them present only once. The sequencing used CD4+ or CD8+ T cells sorted from blood, collected in a trial of the OX40 agonist ivuxolimab. All receptors come from an adult with an advanced solid tumor such as melanoma, head and neck, liver or kidney cancer. The CDR3 runs from the conserved cysteine through the conserved F or W. Each record gives: clone size, V gene, D gene, J gene, CDR3 DNA, CDR3 protein. A D gene is named only where the DNA matches it firmly. Size is stated for part of the rows, as once, few or many counts, or as a class when the clone is expanded.

abundance: -
v_gene: TRBV7-6
d_gene: -
j_gene: TRBJ1-3
CDR3nt: TGTGCCAGCAGTTCCTCCGGGACGGTTAGCTCTGGAAACACCATATATTTT
CDR3aa: CASSSSGTVSSGNTIYF

abundance: -
v_gene: TRBV18
d_gene: TRBD1
j_gene: TRBJ1-1
CDR3nt: TGTGCCAGCTCCGGGACAGGGGCGCGAGAGACTGAAGCTTTCTTT
CDR3aa: CASSGTGARETEAFF

abundance: few
v_gene: TRBV9
d_gene: -
j_gene: TRBJ2-1
CDR3nt: TGTGCCAGCAGCGTTTTCGGTTCCTACAATGAGCAGTTCTTC
CDR3aa: CASSVFGSYNEQFF

abundance: -
v_gene: TRBV2
d_gene: TRBD2
j_gene: TRBJ2-7
CDR3nt: TGTGCCAGCCTAGCGGGCAGGGGCTCCTACGAGCAGTACTTC
CDR3aa: CASLAGRGSYEQYF

abundance: -
v_gene: TRBV12-5
d_gene: -
j_gene: TRBJ1-3
CDR3nt: TGTGCTAGTGGTTTGGTACTAAGGGCCGAGGGCTCTGGAAACACCATATATTTT
CDR3aa: CASGLVLRAEGSGNTIYF

abundance: -
v_gene: TRBV6-6
d_gene: -
j_gene: TRBJ1-2
CDR3nt: TGTGCCAGCAGTTACCTTTATGGCTACACCTTC
CDR3aa: CASSYLYGYTF

abundance: -
v_gene: TRBV11-1
d_gene: TRBD2
j_gene: TRBJ2-2
CDR3nt: TGTGCCAGCAGCTTGACTAGCGGGGGGCCTTCTACCGGGGAGCTGTTTTTT
CDR3aa: CASSLTSGGPSTGELFF

abundance: -
v_gene: TRBV5-4
d_gene: TRBD1
j_gene: TRBJ2-1
CDR3nt: TGTGCCAGCGCCCCAGGACAGGGGTCCTACAATGAGCAGTTCTTC
CDR3aa: CASAPGQGSYNEQFF

abundance: -
v_gene: TRBV20-1
d_gene: -
j_gene: TRBJ2-3
CDR3nt: TGCAGTGCTAGATACACAGATACGCAGTATTTT
CDR3aa: CSARYTDTQYF

abundance: -
v_gene: TRBV27
d_gene: TRBD2
j_gene: TRBJ2-7
CDR3nt: TGTGCCAGCAAACGGGCGGGGGCCTACGAGCAGTACTTC
CDR3aa: CASKRAGAYEQYF

abundance: -
v_gene: TRBV5-6
d_gene: -
j_gene: TRBJ1-4
CDR3nt: TGTGCCAGCAGCTTGGGTGCTGAAAAACTGTTTTTT
CDR3aa: CASSLGAEKLFF

abundance: -
v_gene: TRBV10-3
d_gene: -
j_gene: TRBJ1-2
CDR3nt: TGTGCCATCAGTCCACCCTCAGGAAACTATGGCTACACCTTC
CDR3aa: CAISPPSGNYGYTF

abundance: -
v_gene: TRBV6-5
d_gene: TRBD2
j_gene: TRBJ2-1
CDR3nt: TGTGCCAGCAGCTCCCCTAGCGGGAGTAATGATGAGCAGTTCTTC
CDR3aa: CASSSPSGSNDEQFF

abundance: -
v_gene: TRBV15
d_gene: -
j_gene: TRBJ2-1
CDR3nt: TGTGCCACCAGTAACCGTGGACTGTACAATGAGCAGTTCTTC
CDR3aa: CATSNRGLYNEQFF

abundance: -
v_gene: TRBV19
d_gene: -
j_gene: TRBJ2-5
CDR3nt: TGTGCCAGTAGTGCAACTTGGGACATCCAAGAGACCCAGTACTTC
CDR3aa: CASSATWDIQETQYF

abundance: -
v_gene: TRBV10-2
d_gene: -
j_gene: TRBJ2-3
CDR3nt: TGCGCCAGCAGTGAAGTCAGGGGCCTCACAGATACGCAGTATTTT
CDR3aa: CASSEVRGLTDTQYF

abundance: -
v_gene: TRBV27
d_gene: -
j_gene: TRBJ2-7
CDR3nt: TGTGCCAGCAGTTTATCGCAGGGTCCCAATTTGATCTACGAGCAGTACTTC
CDR3aa: CASSLSQGPNLIYEQYF

abundance: -
v_gene: TRBV5-4
d_gene: -
j_gene: TRBJ1-3
CDR3nt: TGTGCCAGCAGCTTGGGCGGGATCTCTGGAAACACCATATATTTT
CDR3aa: CASSLGGISGNTIYF

abundance: -
v_gene: TRBV7-3
d_gene: TRBD2
j_gene: TRBJ2-3
CDR3nt: TGTGCCAGCAGCACGAGCGGGACGTGGACAGATACGCAGTATTTT
CDR3aa: CASSTSGTWTDTQYF

abundance: -
v_gene: TRBV5-8
d_gene: TRBD1
j_gene: TRBJ2-1
CDR3nt: TGTGCCAGCAGCAAAACAGGGGGATCCTACAATGAGCAGTTCTTC
CDR3aa: CASSKTGGSYNEQFF

abundance: -
v_gene: TRBV29-1
d_gene: -
j_gene: TRBJ1-1
CDR3nt: TGCAGCGTTGTCCTCAATTGGGGGGCGGGGCCGGGCACTGAAGCTTTCTTT
CDR3aa: CSVVLNWGAGPGTEAFF

abundance: -
v_gene: TRBV6-6
d_gene: TRBD1
j_gene: TRBJ1-1
CDR3nt: TGTGCCAGCAGTCACACGACAGGGGTGGAAGCTTTCTTT
CDR3aa: CASSHTTGVEAFF